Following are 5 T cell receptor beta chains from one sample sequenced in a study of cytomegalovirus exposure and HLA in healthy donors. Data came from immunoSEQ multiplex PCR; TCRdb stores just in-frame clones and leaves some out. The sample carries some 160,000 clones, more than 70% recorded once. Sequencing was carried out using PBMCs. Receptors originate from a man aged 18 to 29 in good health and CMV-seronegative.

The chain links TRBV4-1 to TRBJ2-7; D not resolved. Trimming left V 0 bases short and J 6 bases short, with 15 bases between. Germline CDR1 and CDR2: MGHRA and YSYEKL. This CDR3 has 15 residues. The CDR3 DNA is TGCGCCAGCAGCCAAGATATAACGAATGCGCGCGAGCAGTACTTC. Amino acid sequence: CASSQDITNAREQYF.

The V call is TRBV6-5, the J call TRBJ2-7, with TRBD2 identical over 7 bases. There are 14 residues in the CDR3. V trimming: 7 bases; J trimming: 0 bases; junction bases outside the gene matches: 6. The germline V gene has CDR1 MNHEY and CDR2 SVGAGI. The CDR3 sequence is CASKREDYSYEQYF. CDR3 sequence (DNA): TGTGCCAGCAAGCGGGAAGACTACTCCTACGAGCAGTACTTC.

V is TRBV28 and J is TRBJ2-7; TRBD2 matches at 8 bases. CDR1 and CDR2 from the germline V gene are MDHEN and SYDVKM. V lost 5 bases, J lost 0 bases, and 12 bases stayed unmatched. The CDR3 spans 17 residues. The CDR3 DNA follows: TGTGCCAGCAGTCTACGGACAAATAGCGGGGCCTCCTACGAGCAGTACTTC. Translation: CASSLRTNSGASYEQYF. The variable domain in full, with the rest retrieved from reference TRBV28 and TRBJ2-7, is DVKVTQSSRYLVKRTGEKVFLECVQDMDHENMFWYRQDPGLGLRLIYFSYDVKMKEKGDIPEGYSVSREKKERFSLILESASTNQTSMYLCASSLRTNSGASYEQYFGPGTRLTVT.

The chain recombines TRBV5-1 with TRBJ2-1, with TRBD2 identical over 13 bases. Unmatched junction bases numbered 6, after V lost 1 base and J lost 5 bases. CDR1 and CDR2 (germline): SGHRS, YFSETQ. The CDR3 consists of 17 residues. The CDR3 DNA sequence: TGCGCCAGCAGCTTGTCGTCGGGACTAGCGGGGAACAATGAGCAGTTCTTC. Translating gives CASSLSSGLAGNNEQFF.

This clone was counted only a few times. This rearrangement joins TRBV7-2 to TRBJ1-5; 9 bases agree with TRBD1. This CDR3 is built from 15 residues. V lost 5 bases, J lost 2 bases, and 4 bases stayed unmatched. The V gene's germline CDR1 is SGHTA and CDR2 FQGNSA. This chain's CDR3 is CASSLTGGGNQPQHF. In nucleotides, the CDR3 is TGTGCCAGCAGCCTAACAGGGGGCGGCAATCAGCCCCAGCATTTT.